Below are 29 T cell receptor beta chains sequenced from a single sample in a study of cytomegalovirus exposure and HLA in healthy donors. Libraries were prepared by immunoSEQ multiplex PCR; TCRdb keeps only in-frame clonotypes and omits some of them. In the table there are 90,000 to 150,000 clones, roughly nine tenths of which are singletons. The specimen was PBMCs. Every receptor here comes from a man younger than 30 in good health and CMV-seropositive.

This sequence joins TRBV7-8 and TRBJ1-3; 10 positions agree with TRBD1. CDR3 length: 17 amino acids. The V gene end was trimmed by 5 bases and the J gene end by 4 bases; junction bases not matched to a gene: 11. Germline CDR1 reads SGHVS; CDR2 reads FQNEAQ. The DNA for the CDR3 is TGTGCCAGCAGCCACTACTCCGGGACAGGGGTAGGAAACACCATATATTTT. It yields the protein CASSHYSGTGVGNTIYF.

In nucleotides, the CDR3 is TGTGCCAGCAGTGTTAGGGAGGGCACTGAAGCTTTCTTT. Translated: CASSVREGTEAFF. The V call is TRBV2, the J call TRBJ1-1; D unclear. Trimming left V 4 bases short and J 4 bases short, with 10 bases between. Germline lookup yields CDR1 SNHLY and CDR2 FYNNEI. The CDR3 is made up of 13 amino acids.

This chain links TRBV9 with TRBJ2-7, with 11 bases identical to TRBD1. This CDR3 is 14 amino acids long. V gave up 0 bases and J gave up 7 bases; unmatched junction bases: 3. Germline-derived CDR1 and CDR2 are SGDLS and YYNGEE. CDR3 in amino acids: CASSVAGQGGEQYF. DNA for the CDR3: TGTGCCAGCAGCGTAGCGGGACAGGGGGGGGAGCAGTACTTC.

V is TRBV7-8 and J is TRBJ1-2; 7 bases align to TRBD1. Germline trimming cut 5 bases from V and 4 bases from J; bases unmatched to any gene: 10. The CDR3 totals 15 residues. Per germline, CDR1 SGHVS and CDR2 FQNEAQ. The CDR3 region has the DNA TGTGCCAGCAGCCCGCAGGGGGTATTCAGCTATGGCTACACCTTC. Translation gives CASSPQGVFSYGYTF.

This clone was counted between two and nine times. The CDR3 DNA reads as TGTGCCAGCAGCTTAGCTTTCGGGGGCGGGGAGCTGTTTTTT. This encodes CASSLAFGGGELFF. The genes are TRBV7-2 and TRBJ2-2, with a possible D match to TRBD2 (6 bases). This CDR3 region has 14 residues. Germline V gives CDR1 SGHTA, CDR2 FQGNSA. V was trimmed by 0 bases and J by 7 bases, leaving 9 bases between them.

DNA for the CDR3: TGTGCCAGTAGTTGGGGCATGTCGGAATACAATGAGCAGTTCTTC. Protein: CASSWGMSEYNEQFF. The chain links TRBV19 to TRBJ2-1; weak D call: TRBD1 (5 bases). Germline CDR1 reads LNHDA; CDR2 reads SQIVND (reference sequence). The V end lost 5 bases, the J end lost 4 bases, and 15 bases lay between the germline ends. The length of the CDR3 is 15 residues.

V is TRBV5-1 and J is TRBJ2-3; weak D call: TRBD1 (5 bases). Trimming shortened V by 5 bases and J by 8 bases, and 21 bases separated the two germline ends. The germline gives CDR1 SGHRS, CDR2 YFSETQ. The CDR3 runs 15 residues. Written as DNA, the CDR3 is TGCGCCAGCAGAGGGGTTATCGTTCCCTTATCTACGCAGTATTTT. Protein: CASRGVIVPLSTQYF.

This chain links TRBV19 with TRBJ1-1, with D maybe TRBD1 (5 bases). The CDR3 is 15 amino acids. CDR1 LNHDA and CDR2 SQIVND come from the germline V gene (reference sequence). V was clipped by 2 bases and J by 5 bases, with 15 bases between them. The CDR3 coding sequence is TGTGCCAGTAGTATAATGGGGGGAGGGAATACTGAAGCTTTCTTT. This gives the protein CASSIMGGGNTEAFF.

This clone was observed once. The chain recombines TRBV7-6 with TRBJ2-5, with 13 bases aligning to TRBD2. V lost 5 bases and J lost 4; bases outside the gene matches: 7. There are 16 residues in the CDR3. Germline CDR1 SGHVS, CDR2 FNYEAQ. The CDR3 protein is CASSVTSGGVVETQYF. CDR3 coding DNA: TGTGCCAGCAGCGTTACTAGCGGGGGGGTGGTAGAGACCCAGTACTTC.

This clone was counted a few times. The V and J genes are TRBV7-9 and TRBJ1-5, with 8 bases fitting TRBD1. The CDR3 totals 14 residues. Germline-derived CDR1 and CDR2 are SEHNR and FQNEAQ (reference sequence). V dropped 5 bases and J dropped 3; count of bases not matched to a gene: 3. The CDR3 region is CASSTGGNNQPQHF. CDR3 nucleotides: TGTGCCAGCAGCACAGGGGGGAACAATCAGCCCCAGCATTTT.

The J gene is TRBJ1-1, the V gene TRBV27; D gene ambiguous. Per germline, CDR1 MNHEY and CDR2 SMNVEV (reference sequence). Trimming removed 0 bases from V and 6 bases from J, with 11 bases in between. CDR3 size: 14 residues. CDR3 sequence (DNA): TGTGCCAGCAGTTTATCAGGAGGGTTGGCTGAAGCTTTCTTT. The encoded protein is CASSLSGGLAEAFF.

V gene TRBV27 combines with J gene TRBJ1-2; D is perhaps TRBD1 (5 bases). The ends were cut back, 3 bases at V and 5 bases at J, with 13 bases in the middle. The CDR3 has 14 amino acids. CDR1 and CDR2 (germline): MNHEY, SMNVEV (reference sequence). As DNA, the CDR3 is TGTGCCAGCAGTTTTCTGGGGGGGATATATGGCTACACCTTC. Encoded protein: CASSFLGGIYGYTF.

This chain uses TRBV27 with TRBJ2-7; D possibly corresponds to TRBD1 (6 bases). The CDR3 spans 14 residues. The ends were cut back, 3 bases at V and 4 bases at J, with 13 bases in the middle. The germline V gene has CDR1 MNHEY and CDR2 SMNVEV (reference sequence). CDR3 residues: CASSFGQGNYEQYF. The CDR3 DNA reads TGTGCCAGCAGTTTTGGGCAGGGGAATTACGAGCAGTACTTC.

The chain combines TRBV6-1 with TRBJ1-5; tentatively, D is TRBD1 (5 bases). The V end was cut by 6 bases, the J end by 9 bases, with 15 bases between. Germline V lookup: CDR1 MNHNS, CDR2 SASEGT. This CDR3 has 13 residues. The CDR3 DNA follows: TGTGCCAGCAGAGAGACGGGGGAACGGCCCCAGCATTTT. Encoded protein: CASRETGERPQHF.

The rearrangement links TRBV27 to TRBJ2-7; TRBD1 matches at 10 bases. The CDR3 consists of 17 residues. CDR1 and CDR2 from the germline V gene are MNHEY and SMNVEV (reference sequence). V lost 2 bases and J lost 3; bases outside the gene matches: 10. The CDR3 protein is CASSLSWGRTGGYEQYF. In DNA, the CDR3 is TGTGCCAGCAGTTTAAGCTGGGGGCGGACAGGGGGCTACGAGCAGTACTTC.

The chain carries TRBV6-4 and TRBJ2-3; 9 bases match TRBD2. The CDR3 runs 14 residues. The V gene's germline CDR1 is MRHNA and CDR2 SNTAGT. The trim removed 9 bases at V and 0 bases at J, leaving 4 bases unmatched. The CDR3 DNA follows: TGTGCCAGTGCCCTAGCGGGGAGCACAGATACGCAGTATTTT. It encodes CASALAGSTDTQYF.

The chain combines TRBV10-2 with TRBJ2-2; 7 bases are shared with TRBD1. The junction had 6 bases not matched to a gene; V was cut back by 7 bases and J by 4 bases. This CDR3 region has 14 residues. Germline CDR1 reads WSHSY; CDR2 reads SAAADI. This chain's CDR3 is CASKGDRITGELFF. CDR3 nucleotides: TGCGCCAGCAAGGGGGACAGAATCACCGGGGAGCTGTTTTTT.

The J gene is TRBJ2-2, the V gene TRBV9; tentatively, D is TRBD2 (5 bases). Germline CDR1 SGDLS, CDR2 YYNGEE. The germline V and J ends were trimmed by 2 bases and 4 bases, with 6 bases remaining between them. There are 13 residues in the CDR3. CDR3 residues: CASSVGVTGELFF. The CDR3 DNA reads as TGTGCCAGCAGCGTCGGGGTCACCGGGGAGCTGTTTTTT.

This clone is a singleton in its sample. The rearrangement joins TRBV11-2 to TRBJ1-1, with 9 bases aligning to TRBD1. This CDR3 contains 16 residues. The germline gives CDR1 SGHAT, CDR2 FQNNGV. The V and J ends lost 3 bases and 3 bases, in that order; junction bases with no gene match: 8. The CDR3 loop reads CASSFWDRVRDTEAFF. The DNA for the CDR3 is TGTGCCAGCAGCTTCTGGGACAGGGTGAGAGACACTGAAGCTTTCTTT.

This chain links TRBV30 with TRBJ1-1; the D is unclear. The V gene's germline CDR1 is GTSNPN and CDR2 SVGIG (reference sequence). V was clipped by 2 bases and J by 4 bases, with 17 bases between them. The CDR3 contains 15 residues. CDR3 sequence reads: CAWSPPGGYSTEAFF. The DNA for the CDR3 is TGTGCCTGGAGTCCCCCGGGAGGGTATTCCACTGAAGCTTTCTTT.

The rearrangement joins TRBV5-1 to TRBJ1-5, with 7 bases that match TRBD1. V shed 1 base and J 2 bases; nucleotides not matched to a gene: 3. Germline-derived CDR1 and CDR2 are SGHRS and YFSETQ. This CDR3 is built from 15 residues. The CDR3 loop is CASSLSGTGNQPQHF. Written as DNA, the CDR3 is TGCGCCAGCAGCTTGAGTGGGACAGGCAATCAGCCCCAGCATTTT.

The chain recombines TRBV29-1 with TRBJ1-2, with TRBD1 matching over 8 bases. The V and J ends lost 3 bases and 5 bases, in that order; junction bases with no gene match: 5. This CDR3 comprises 13 residues. Germline CDR1 and CDR2: SQVTM and ANQGSEA. In nucleotides, the CDR3 is TGCAGCGTTGATGTCGGACAGGGTTATGGCTACACCTTC. This sequence encodes CSVDVGQGYGYTF. Looking up the rest from reference TRBV29-1 and TRBJ1-2 gives the full variable domain: SAVISQKPSRDICQRGTSLTIQCQVDSQVTMMFWYRQQPGQSLTLIATANQGSEATYESGFVIDKFPISRPNLTFSTLTVSNMSPEDSSIYLCSVDVGQGYGYTFGSGTRLTVV.

This clone was seen a few times. The CDR3 DNA is TGTGCCAGCAGCGGACAGTCCTATAATTCACCCCTCCACTTT. Its translation is CASSGQSYNSPLHF. This chain connects TRBV7-9 to TRBJ1-6, with D perhaps matching TRBD1 (6 bases). Germline V gene sequence: CDR1 SEHNR, CDR2 FQNEAQ (reference sequence). The CDR3 sequence is 14 residues long. V was shortened by 5 bases and J by 1 base, with 6 bases between the two germline ends.

The chain links TRBV27 to TRBJ2-4; D is possibly TRBD1 (5 bases). Trimming cost V 2 bases and J 4 bases, with 12 bases left between them. The CDR3 runs 15 residues. Germline loops: CDR1 MNHEY, CDR2 SMNVEV (reference sequence). CDR3 amino acids: CASSLQSGRKNIQYF. CDR3 coding DNA: TGTGCCAGCAGTTTACAATCAGGGCGTAAAAACATTCAGTACTTC.

The chain couples TRBV15 to TRBJ2-2; D uncertain. Per the germline V gene, CDR1 is LNHNV and CDR2 is YYDKDF (reference sequence). This CDR3 spans 14 amino acids. The V end lost 3 bases, the J end lost 6 bases, and 11 bases lay between the germline ends. The CDR3 DNA follows: TGTGCCACCAGCAGGGGCGCAGCCTCCGGGGAGCTGTTTTTT. This sequence encodes CATSRGAASGELFF. The variable domain in full, with the rest retrieved from reference TRBV15 and TRBJ2-2, is DAMVIQNPRYQVTQFGKPVTLSCSQTLNHNVMYWYQQKSSQAPKLLFHYYDKDFNNEADTPDNFQSRRPNTSFCFLDIRSPGLGDTAMYLCATSRGAASGELFFGEGSRLTVL.

The chain carries TRBV6-1 and TRBJ1-3, with 7 bases lining up with TRBD1. This CDR3 has 15 residues. The ends lost 1 base at V and 0 bases at J; junction bases unmatched: 0. CDR1 and CDR2 (germline): MNHNS, SASEGT. The CDR3 DNA follows: TGTGCCAGCAGTGAAGGGGACAGCTCTGGAAACACCATATATTTT. It codes for CASSEGDSSGNTIYF.

The rearrangement joins TRBV27 to TRBJ1-4, with unresolved D. CDR1 and CDR2 from the germline V gene are MNHEY and SMNVEV (reference sequence). V was shortened by 2 bases and J by 7 bases, with 8 bases between the two germline ends. The CDR3 consists of 13 residues. For the CDR3, the DNA is TGTGCCAGCAGTTTACGGGAGTTTGAAAAACTGTTTTTT. Its protein is CASSLREFEKLFF.

The chain joins TRBV11-2 to TRBJ2-2; TRBD2 aligns across 12 bases. The V gene's germline CDR1 is SGHAT and CDR2 FQNNGV. The CDR3 is 17 amino acids. The V segment lost 1 base and the J segment 6 bases; nucleotides outside the gene matches: 6. CDR3 nucleotide sequence: TGTGCCAGCAGCTTAGGAGTCGGACTAGCGGGGCCCGGGGAGCTGTTTTTT. Protein: CASSLGVGLAGPGELFF.

The chain carries TRBV6-5 and TRBJ2-1; a weak D match, TRBD2 (6 bases). V was cut by 2 bases and J by 3 bases, with 11 bases left in between. In germline, CDR1 is MNHEY, CDR2 SVGAGI. This CDR3 contains 15 residues. CDR3 region: CASSYKSGYYNEQFF. The CDR3 region has the DNA TGTGCCAGCAGTTACAAAAGCGGGTACTACAATGAGCAGTTCTTC.